The present TCR beta chain was sequenced within a study of graft-versus-host responses after intestinal transplantation. Across the whole study: Transplant types were multivisceral, liver-intestinal, or isolated intestinal. Study-level points and caveats: Within allografts, high graft-versus-host to host-versus-graft clonal ratios were seen among patients with graft-donor T cell macrochimerism.

Remarks on this clone: Its antigen is not identified.

Measured with immunoSEQ multiplex PCR; TCRdb has only the in-frame clones, and not every one. This sample carries tens of thousands of clones, about 94% of them seen once, and the ten largest clones take less than 0.55%. The clonotype comes from a human donor who received an intestinal transplant. This specimen consisted of unstimulated CD8+ T cells sorted from spleen or lymph node cells, obtained before intestinal transplant.

DNA of the CDR3: TGCAGCGTTGAAGTCCTGGCCGGGGACGAGCAGTACTTC. Translated: CSVEVLAGDEQYF. The rearrangement uses TRBV29-1 and TRBJ2-7, with D maybe TRBD2 (5 bases). V gave up 1 base and J gave up 5 bases, with 12 bases separating them. CDR3 length: 13 residues. Germline values: CDR1 SQVTM, CDR2 ANQGSEA.